These 3 T cell receptor beta chains were all obtained from the same sample, sequenced in a study of shared clonotypes between healthy human individuals (dated by TCRdb to about 2020). The protocol used for the library was the immunoSEQ multiplex PCR assay. In TCRdb, the immuneACCESS table is reduced to in-frame sequences with V and J assigned. These tables do not hold every clone; where another copy was compared, an unresolved V gene accounts for under half, and the others remain unexplained. The sample yields 2 million to 3 million clones; 80% to 95% were counted once. The ten largest clonotypes hold 0.36% of the sample. The sequencing input was naive CD4+ T cells from PBMCs. The cell subset or site label for this specimen denotes: CD45RA+ positively selected. These TCRs come from a man aged 18 to 29 in good health. Some clones in this sample may be carry-over from other donors' samples.

V is TRBV2 and J is TRBJ2-5, with a weak D call TRBD2 (7 bases). The germline V and J ends were trimmed by 6 bases and 2 bases, with 16 bases remaining between them. Looked up from germline, CDR1 is SNHLY and CDR2 is FYNNEI. The CDR3 runs 15 residues. CDR3 nucleotide sequence: TGTGCCAGCAGCCAACAGGGAGGGGATCAAGAGACCCAGTACTTC. Translating gives CASSQQGGDQETQYF.

Worth noting for this clone: This CDR3 is also generated by other DNA sequences in the sample. The chain couples TRBV18 to TRBJ1-2, with unresolved D. The CDR3 spans 12 residues. Trimming cost V 3 bases and J 5 bases, with 7 bases left between them. Germline-derived CDR1 and CDR2 are KGHSH and LQKENI. The CDR3 loop reads CASSPEGYGYTF. The CDR3 DNA reads TGTGCCAGCTCACCGGAGGGTTATGGCTACACCTTC.

The rearrangement links TRBV6-5 to TRBJ2-1; D uncertain. This CDR3 comprises 14 residues. From germline, CDR1 is MNHEY and CDR2 SVGAGI. Trimming cost V 6 bases and J 0 bases, with 9 bases left between them. DNA of the CDR3: TGTGCCAGCAGGACCGGGCTCTCCTACAATGAGCAGTTCTTC. This codes for CASRTGLSYNEQFF.